This entry features one T cell receptor beta chain sequence. This clonotype was counted only a few times. The specificity of this receptor is unknown. It has no much larger one-base neighbor in the sample; base qualities were not kept. What this sample's time point label stands for: pre-sensitization, week 0. This sample's treatment or condition label indicates: therapeutic diphenylcyclopropenone sensitization with weekly scalp DPC. At every patch-test visit, the blood draw took place before the patch test was put on. Patients were considered eligible if aged 18 to 70, diagnosed with alopecia and deemed suitable for DPC therapy, and patients were excluded if pregnant. Total RNA was extracted from unfractionated whole blood collected in Tempus Blood RNA tubes. V gives up 0 bases and J gives up 3 bases, and the segment between their germline ends measures 6 bases. The CDR3 goes from the cysteine to the phenylalanine over 13 residues. Only the CDR3 DNA stays, 39 bases, in frame from base 1. Sequences MNHEY (CDR1) and SVGAGI (CDR2) are obtained from the germline V gene.

The data were taken from a study of human T cells and chemical hapten exposure (dated by TCRdb to 2020 to 2023). Context from the whole study: For sensitization, 2% DPC in acetone was applied to a roughly 2 cm by roughly 2 cm area of upper inner arm skin. Throughout the approximately 25-week study period, patients were also given weekly therapeutic DPC doses on the scalp. Patch testing was performed on the upper back with Finn chambers containing 0.01% DPC, and the patch tests were scored after 6 days according to International Contact Dermatitis Research Group standards. Alopecia areata with under or over 50% scalp involvement, alopecia totalis and alopecia universalis were represented in the patient cohort, which was mostly female. Libraries were combined into a pool for sequencing, and differences in TCR yield between samples came mainly from small differences in library volumes within the pool. Peripheral blood TCR repertoire changes were tracked in vivo in alopecia patients during primary and secondary sensitization to the hapten diphenylcyclopropenone (DPC). Blood samples were taken from patients before sensitization (week 0) and then at 2, 6 and about 24 weeks after DPC sensitization. For TCR sequencing, blood came from about 29 alopecia patients at anywhere from one to four time points (pre-sensitization, 2, 6 and 24 weeks). General conclusions and limits of the study: Because all patients had alopecia, a presumed autoimmune disease, the immune response of the patients might differ from that of healthy individuals. Expanded TCRs formed significantly more large CDR3 similarity clusters than pre-sensitization or healthy control sets, consistent with antigen-driven responses. DPC sensitization did not change the number of TCRs with a frequency above 1 in 1000, and there was no evidence of changes in global repertoire structure. Repeated subsampling changed both the strength of the expansion versus patch-test correlation and the threshold at which the correlation became significant. Patch test score correlated positively with the number of PT1 expanded TCRs, reaching significance at thresholds 8, 16 and 32 but not at 4.

Library generation was performed with RACE. Data came from a NextSeq 500. Library preparation attached unique molecular identifiers to individual cDNA molecules for quantitative, reproducible TCR counting. Each blood RNA sample was used to sequence both TCR alpha and TCR beta chains. The original pipeline was this. A median of around 100,000 TCRs per sample was observed, with a range of 23,224 to 690,600. The Decombinator software suite was used to annotate the V, J and CDR3 of the TCR reads. For the PS versus PT1 abundance plots, all samples were subsampled to the same number of TCRs (28,000). Expanded TCRs were defined as absent before sensitization and observed at least eight times at the 2-week time point. TCRdb applied fastp at Q25 and MiXCR to the public reads, then kept only in-frame beta chains. Every CDR3 protein is listed once, alongside the most common genes and DNA of its rows. None of the V and J calls come from the authors' own analysis; TCRdb made them. The sample table holds approximately 370,000 distinct CDR3 sequences, of which over 5% were seen once. The ten largest make up around 8.8% of the sample.

Rearrangement joined TRBV6-5 to TRBJ2-7; the D gene identity is not certain. Material: whole blood, obtained in connection with sensitization to the hapten diphenylcyclopropenone (DPC). This receptor was taken from a woman under 30 with alopecia areata. Some clones in this sample may be carry-over from other donors' samples. The CDR3 protein sequence reads: CASSYSWGYEQYF. The sequence in DNA is TGTGCCAGCAGTTACTCGTGGGGCTACGAGCAGTACTTC.